This T cell receptor beta chain was retrieved from a study of tumor and adjacent non-tumor tissue in lung cancer. A modified ARM-PCR protocol with three rounds of nested PCR amplified TCRbeta. TCRdb redid the calling of the multiplex PCR reads with MiXCR, one entry per CDR3 protein. The sample lists 45,000 to 65,000 distinct CDR3 sequences; around three quarters were seen once. This sample's RNA came from whole unsorted tissue. Distant lung tissue was collected more than 3 cm away from the tumor edge. The germline V gene has CDR1 LGHNA and CDR2 YSLEER. The CDR3 runs 18 residues. Concerning this clonotype itself: An end of the junction differs from the germline gene, which may be a read error.

Sequencing was performed on distant non-tumor lung tissue. The origin of this receptor is a woman between 55 and 75 years old with non-small cell lung cancer. The chain employs TRBV4-3 and TRBJ2-5; 11 bases align to TRBD2. CDR3 residues: CASGQDVLAGGVGETQYF. CDR3 nucleotide sequence: TGCGCCAGCGGCCAAGATGTCCTAGCGGGAGGTGTGGGAGAGACCCAGTACTTC.